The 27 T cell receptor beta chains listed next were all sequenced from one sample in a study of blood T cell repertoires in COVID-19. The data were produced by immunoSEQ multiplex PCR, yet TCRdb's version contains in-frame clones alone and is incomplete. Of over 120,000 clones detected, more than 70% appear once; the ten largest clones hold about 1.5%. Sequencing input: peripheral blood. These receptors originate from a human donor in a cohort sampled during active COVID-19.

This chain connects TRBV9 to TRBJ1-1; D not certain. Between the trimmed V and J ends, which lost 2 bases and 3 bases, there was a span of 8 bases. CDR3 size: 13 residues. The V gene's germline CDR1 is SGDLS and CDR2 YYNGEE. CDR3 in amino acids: CASSVTQDTEAFF. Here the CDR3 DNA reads TGTGCCAGCAGCGTCACGCAGGACACTGAAGCTTTCTTT.

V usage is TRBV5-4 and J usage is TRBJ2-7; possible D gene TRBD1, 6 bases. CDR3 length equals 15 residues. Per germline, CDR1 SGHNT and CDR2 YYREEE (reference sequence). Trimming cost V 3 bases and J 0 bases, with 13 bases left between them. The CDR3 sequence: CASSSTGSSSYEQYF. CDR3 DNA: TGTGCCAGCAGCTCCACAGGGTCAAGCTCCTACGAGCAGTACTTC.

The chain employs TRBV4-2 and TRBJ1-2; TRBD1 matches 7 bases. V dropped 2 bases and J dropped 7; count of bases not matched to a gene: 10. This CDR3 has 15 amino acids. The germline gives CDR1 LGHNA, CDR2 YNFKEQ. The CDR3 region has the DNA TGTGCCAGCAGCCAATCCGGGACACAGGGGACTGGCTACACCTTC. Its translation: CASSQSGTQGTGYTF.

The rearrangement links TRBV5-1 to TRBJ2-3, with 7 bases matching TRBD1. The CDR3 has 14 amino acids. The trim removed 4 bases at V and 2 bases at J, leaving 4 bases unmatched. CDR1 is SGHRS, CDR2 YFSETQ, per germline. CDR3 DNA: TGCGCCAGCAGCCCGGGACAGCCCACAGATACGCAGTATTTT. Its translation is CASSPGQPTDTQYF.

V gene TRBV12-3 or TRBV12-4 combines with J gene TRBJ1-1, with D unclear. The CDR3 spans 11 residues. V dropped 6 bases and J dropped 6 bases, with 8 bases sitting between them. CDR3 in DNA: TGTGCCAGCAGGGTGGGCCCTGAAGCTTTCTTT. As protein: CASRVGPEAFF.

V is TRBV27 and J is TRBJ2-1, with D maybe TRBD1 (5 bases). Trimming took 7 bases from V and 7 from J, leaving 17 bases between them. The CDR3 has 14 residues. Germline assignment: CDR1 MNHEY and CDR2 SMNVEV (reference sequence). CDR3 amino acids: CASTSSTPGNEQFF. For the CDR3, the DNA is TGTGCCAGCACCTCGTCCACACCAGGGAATGAGCAGTTCTTC.

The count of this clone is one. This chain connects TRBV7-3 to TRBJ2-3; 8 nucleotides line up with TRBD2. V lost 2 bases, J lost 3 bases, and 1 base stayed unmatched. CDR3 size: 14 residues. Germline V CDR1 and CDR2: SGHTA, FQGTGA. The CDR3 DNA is TGTGCCAGCAGCTTACAGCGGGGGACAGATACGCAGTATTTT. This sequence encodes CASSLQRGTDTQYF.

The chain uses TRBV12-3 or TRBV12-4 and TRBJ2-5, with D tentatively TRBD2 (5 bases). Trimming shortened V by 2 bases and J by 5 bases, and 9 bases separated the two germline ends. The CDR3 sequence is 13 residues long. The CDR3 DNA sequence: TGTGCCAGCAGTTTATCCGGGAAGGAGACCCAGTACTTC. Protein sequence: CASSLSGKETQYF.

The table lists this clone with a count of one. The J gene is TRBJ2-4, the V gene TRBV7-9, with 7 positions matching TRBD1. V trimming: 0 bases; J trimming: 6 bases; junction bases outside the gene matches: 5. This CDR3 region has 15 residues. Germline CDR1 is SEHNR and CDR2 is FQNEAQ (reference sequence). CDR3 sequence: CASSLAGGWGNIQYF. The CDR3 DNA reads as TGTGCCAGCAGCTTAGCAGGGGGCTGGGGAAACATTCAGTACTTC.

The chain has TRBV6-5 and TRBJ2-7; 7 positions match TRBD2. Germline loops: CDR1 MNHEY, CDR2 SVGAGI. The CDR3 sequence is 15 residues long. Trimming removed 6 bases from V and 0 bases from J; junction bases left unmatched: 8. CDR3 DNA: TGTGCCAGCAGATACCTAGCGGTGAGCTCCTACGAGCAGTACTTC. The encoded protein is CASRYLAVSSYEQYF.

CDR3 amino acids: CASSPGQDYYGYTF. CDR3 bases: TGTGCCAGCAGCCCCGGACAGGACTACTATGGCTACACCTTC. The chain uses TRBV2 and TRBJ1-2, with 7 positions matching TRBD1. The CDR3 totals 14 residues. The trim removed 6 bases at V and 3 bases at J, leaving 7 bases unmatched. Per germline, CDR1 SNHLY and CDR2 FYNNEI.

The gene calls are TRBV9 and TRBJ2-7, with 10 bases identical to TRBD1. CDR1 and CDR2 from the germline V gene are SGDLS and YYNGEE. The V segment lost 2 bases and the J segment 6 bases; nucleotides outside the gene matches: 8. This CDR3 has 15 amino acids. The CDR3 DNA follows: TGTGCCAGCAGCGTCGGCGACAGGGGGCTCGGCGAGCAGTACTTC. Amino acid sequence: CASSVGDRGLGEQYF. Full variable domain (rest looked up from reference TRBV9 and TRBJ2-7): DSGVTQTPKHLITATGQRVTLRCSPRSGDLSVYWYQQSLDQGLQFLIQYYNGEERAKGNILERFSAQQFPDLHSELNLSSLELGDSALYFCASSVGDRGLGEQYFGPGTRLTVT.

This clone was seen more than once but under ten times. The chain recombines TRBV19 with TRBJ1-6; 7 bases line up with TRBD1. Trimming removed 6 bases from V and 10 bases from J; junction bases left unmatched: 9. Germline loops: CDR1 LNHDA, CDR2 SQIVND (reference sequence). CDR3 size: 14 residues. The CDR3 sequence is CASRTTGWGSPLHF. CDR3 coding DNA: TGTGCCAGTAGAACGACAGGGTGGGGATCACCCCTCCACTTT.

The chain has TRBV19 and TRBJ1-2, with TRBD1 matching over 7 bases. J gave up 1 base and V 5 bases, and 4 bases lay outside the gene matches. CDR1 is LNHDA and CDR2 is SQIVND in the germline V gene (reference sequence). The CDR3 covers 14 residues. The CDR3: CASSPQGINYGYTF. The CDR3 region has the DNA TGTGCCAGTAGTCCACAGGGGATTAACTATGGCTACACCTTC. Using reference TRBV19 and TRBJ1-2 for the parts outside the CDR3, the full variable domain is DGGITQSPKYLFRKEGQNVTLSCEQNLNHDAMYWYRQDPGQGLRLIYYSQIVNDFQKGDIAEGYSVSREKKESFPLTVTSAQKNPTAFYLCASSPQGINYGYTFGSGTRLTVV.

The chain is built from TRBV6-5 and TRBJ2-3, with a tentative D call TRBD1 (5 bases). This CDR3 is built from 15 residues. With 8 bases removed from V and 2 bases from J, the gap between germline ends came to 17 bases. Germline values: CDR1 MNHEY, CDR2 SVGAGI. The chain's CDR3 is CASFRTTHFTDTQYF. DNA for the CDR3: TGTGCCAGCTTTAGGACAACTCATTTCACAGATACGCAGTATTTT.

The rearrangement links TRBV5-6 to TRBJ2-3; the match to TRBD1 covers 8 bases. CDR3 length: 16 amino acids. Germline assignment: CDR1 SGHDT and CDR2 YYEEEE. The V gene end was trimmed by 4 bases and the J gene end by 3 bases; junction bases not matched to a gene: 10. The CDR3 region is CASSGMDRARTDTQYF. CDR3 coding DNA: TGTGCCAGCAGCGGGATGGACAGGGCAAGGACAGATACGCAGTATTTT.

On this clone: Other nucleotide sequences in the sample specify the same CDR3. The CDR3 here is CASSLLAGGSTDTQYF. For the CDR3, the DNA is TGTGCCAGCAGCTTACTAGCGGGGGGCAGCACAGATACGCAGTATTTT. The J gene is TRBJ2-3, the V gene TRBV7-3, with 11 bases matching TRBD2. The CDR3 is made up of 16 amino acids. V dropped 2 bases and J dropped 0; count of bases not matched to a gene: 1. Germline V gene data show CDR1 as SGHTA and CDR2 as FQGTGA.

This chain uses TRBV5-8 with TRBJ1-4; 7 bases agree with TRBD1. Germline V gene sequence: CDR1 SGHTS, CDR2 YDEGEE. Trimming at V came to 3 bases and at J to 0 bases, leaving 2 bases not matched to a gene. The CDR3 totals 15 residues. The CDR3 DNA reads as TGTGCCAGCAGCTGGGGGACAGCAACTAATGAAAAACTGTTTTTT. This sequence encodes CASSWGTATNEKLFF.

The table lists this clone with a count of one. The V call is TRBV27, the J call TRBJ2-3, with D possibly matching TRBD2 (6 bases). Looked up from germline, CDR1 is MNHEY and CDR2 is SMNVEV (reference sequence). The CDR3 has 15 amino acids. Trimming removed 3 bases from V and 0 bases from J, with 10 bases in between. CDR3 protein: CASSFRGVSTDTQYF. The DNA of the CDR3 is TGTGCCAGCAGTTTTCGCGGGGTGAGCACAGATACGCAGTATTTT.

CDR3 in DNA: TGTGCCAGCAGTCGGACTGAGACCTACGAGCAGTACTTC. This encodes CASSRTETYEQYF. This chain connects TRBV6-2 or TRBV6-3 to TRBJ2-7; tentative D call: TRBD2 (5 bases). Germline V lookup: CDR1 MNHEY, CDR2 SVGEGT. CDR3 size: 13 residues. V was shortened by 5 bases and J by 2 bases, with 10 bases between the two germline ends.

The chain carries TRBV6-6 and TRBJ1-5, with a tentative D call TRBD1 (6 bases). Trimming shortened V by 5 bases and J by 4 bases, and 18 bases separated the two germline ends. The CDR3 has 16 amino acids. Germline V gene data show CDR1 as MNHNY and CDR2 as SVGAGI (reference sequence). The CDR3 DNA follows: TGTGCCAGCAGTCTCGGTCCGCACAGGGCAAATCAGCCCCAGCATTTT. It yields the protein CASSLGPHRANQPQHF.

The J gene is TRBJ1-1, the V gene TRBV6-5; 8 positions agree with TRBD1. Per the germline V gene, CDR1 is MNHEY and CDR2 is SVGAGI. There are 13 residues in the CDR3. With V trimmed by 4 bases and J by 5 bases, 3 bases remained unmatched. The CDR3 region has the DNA TGTGCCAGCAGTTCAGGGGGCGGAACTGAAGCTTTCTTT. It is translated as CASSSGGGTEAFF.

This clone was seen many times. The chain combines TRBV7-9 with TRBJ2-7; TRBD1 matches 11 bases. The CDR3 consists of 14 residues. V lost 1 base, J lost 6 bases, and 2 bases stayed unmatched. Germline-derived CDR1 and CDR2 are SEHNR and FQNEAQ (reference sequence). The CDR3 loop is CASSLEDRGREQYF. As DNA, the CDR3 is TGTGCCAGCAGCTTAGAGGACAGGGGGCGCGAGCAGTACTTC.

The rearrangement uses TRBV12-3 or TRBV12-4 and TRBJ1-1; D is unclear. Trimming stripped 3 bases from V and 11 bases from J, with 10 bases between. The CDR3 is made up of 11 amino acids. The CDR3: CASSFGPGAFF. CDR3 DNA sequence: TGTGCCAGCAGTTTCGGTCCCGGGGCTTTCTTT.

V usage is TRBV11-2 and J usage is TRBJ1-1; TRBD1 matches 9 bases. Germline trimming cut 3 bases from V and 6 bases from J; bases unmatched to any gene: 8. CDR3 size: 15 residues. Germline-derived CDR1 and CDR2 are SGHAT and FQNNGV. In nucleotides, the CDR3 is TGTGCCAGCAGCTTCACGACAGGGGGATCTGCTGAAGCTTTCTTT. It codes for CASSFTTGGSAEAFF. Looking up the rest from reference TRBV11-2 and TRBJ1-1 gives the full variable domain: EAGVAQSPRYKIIEKRQSVAFWCNPISGHATLYWYQQILGQGPKLLIQFQNNGVVDDSQLPKDRFSAERLKGVDSTLKIQPAKLEDSAVYLCASSFTTGGSAEAFFGQGTRLTVV.

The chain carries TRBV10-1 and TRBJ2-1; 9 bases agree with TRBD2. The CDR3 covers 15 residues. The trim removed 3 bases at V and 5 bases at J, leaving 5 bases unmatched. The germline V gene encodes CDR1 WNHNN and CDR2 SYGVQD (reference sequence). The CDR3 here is CASSDQRGVDNEQFF. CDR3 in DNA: TGCGCCAGCAGTGATCAGCGGGGGGTCGACAATGAGCAGTTCTTC.

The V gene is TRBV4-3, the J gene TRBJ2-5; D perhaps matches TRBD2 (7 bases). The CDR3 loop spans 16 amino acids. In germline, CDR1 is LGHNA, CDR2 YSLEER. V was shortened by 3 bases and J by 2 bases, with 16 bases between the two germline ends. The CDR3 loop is CASSQGPGGLQETQYF. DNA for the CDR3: TGCGCCAGCAGCCAGGGACCGGGGGGCTTACAAGAGACCCAGTACTTC.